This T cell receptor (beta chain) emerged from a study of identical twins (dated by TCRdb to between 2015 and 2016). Regarding the complete study: The study deep-sequenced TCR alpha and beta repertoires from monozygotic twins, unrelated adults of various ages and cord blood to test whether fetal clonotypes persist. To rule out contamination, the twin experiments were replicated at different times with different library preparation protocols. Overall results and qualifications from the work: Abundant cord blood beta clonotypes had fewer insertions, young adult naive repertoires showed a similar but weaker trend, and memory repertoires showed no such trend. Because the same donors could not be followed over many years, conclusions were based on cross-sectional statistical analysis. In monozygotic twins, out-of-frame TCR alpha sharing was systematically underestimated by recombination models, although the models agreed with sharing between unrelated individuals. Invariant T cells such as MAIT and iNKT could partly confound zero-insertion analyses, although diverse VJ usage argued against such confounding for most clonotypes. Excess twin sharing in beta out-of-frame sequences was weaker because fewer shared sequences lowered the signal-to-noise ratio. Out-of-frame TCR alpha sequences shared between twins showed an excess of low generation-probability sequences compared with coincidental sharing between unrelated individuals.

Only healthy Caucasian donors were included. Three pairs of female monozygotic twins, all aged roughly 18 to 29 years, were included in the twin cohort. The RNA used for TCR libraries was isolated from peripheral blood mononuclear cells. Library preparation was by 5' RACE. The instrument was an Illumina HiSeq 2000. A universal primer binding site was introduced by template switching, and a unique molecular identifier was present in the final cDNA, enabling accurate counting of TCR cDNA molecules. Specific primers in the conserved constant-segment region were used to synthesize first-strand cDNA for the TCR alpha and beta chains. To control for contamination, every cDNA library carried two barcodes: a SMART-Mk sample barcode plus Illumina barcodes. TruSeq adapter sequences and Illumina sample barcodes were added in two successive PCR steps. Sequencing of the TCR alpha and beta cDNA libraries was done on the Illumina HiSeq platform using custom primers. The source study handled its data this way. MiGEC was used to process raw reads and extract unique molecular identifiers, and MiXCR was used to find CDR3 positions. Recombination models were inferred per individual with the repgenHMM and IGoR tools using an EM algorithm. The analysis of shared clonotypes was done with the tcR package in R, with sharing normalized by the product of cloneset sizes. To study raw recombination without the effects of thymic and clonal selection, out-of-frame nonproductive sequences were analyzed. Clones were called with MiXCR by TCRdb after fastp trimmed the public reads at Q25, and only in-frame beta chains were retained. When rows share a CDR3 protein, they turn into one entry using the most common DNA and genes. Here the V and J calls rest on TCRdb's processing, not on the authors' analysis. The sample table contains just under 650,000 distinct CDR3 sequences; only one count was recorded for under 8.5% of them. The leading ten clones occupy roughly 1.5% of the sample.

From cysteine to phenylalanine, the CDR3 is 11 amino acids long. Only the CDR3 region is kept as DNA, spanning 33 bases read in frame from base 1. CDR1 and CDR2 are drawn from the germline V gene (reference sequence): DFQATT, SNEGSKA. V lost 1 base and J lost 5 bases; the stretch between them is 5 bases long. This clonotype showed up many times. Which antigen it targets is not known. No much larger clone exists at a distance of one base, and base qualities are not known. Another study also made use of these data, one on yellow fever vaccine responses in identical twins. The second study's authors report: According to the authors, the vaccine-induced T cell response in identical twins seemed to be partly convergent and partly specific to each individual. In identical twins, the study followed T cell clones that responded to the vaccine with precision.

The rearrangement combines TRBV20-1 with TRBJ1-1; no D gene is confidently identified. The TCR comes from a woman aged 18-29 years in good health. Sequencing used PBMCs. The CDR3 corresponds to CSARGYTEAFF. The nucleotides are TGCAGTGCTAGAGGGTATACTGAAGCTTTCTTT.